This passage covers 16 T cell receptor beta chains from one sample sequenced in a study of cytomegalovirus exposure and HLA in healthy donors. The primer mix had 60 Vbeta and 13 Jbeta primers. The data were produced by immunoSEQ multiplex PCR, yet TCRdb's version contains in-frame clones alone and is incomplete. The table lists some 100,000 clones, 75% to 80% of them singletons, with 4.6% in the top ten. Sequenced sample: PBMCs. The receptors derive from a woman between 35 and 50 years old in good health and CMV-seropositive.

The rearrangement joins TRBV7-9 to TRBJ1-3; 8 bases line up with TRBD1. Germline V CDR1 and CDR2: SEHNR, FQNEAQ (reference sequence). The ends lost 4 bases at V and 2 bases at J; junction bases unmatched: 4. The CDR3 has 15 amino acids. CDR3 in DNA: TGTGCCAGCAGCTCCAGGGGGCTGGCTGGAAACACCATATATTTT. Amino acid sequence: CASSSRGLAGNTIYF.

The V gene is TRBV7-6, the J gene TRBJ2-7; the D gene is possibly TRBD1 (7 bases). V dropped 2 bases and J dropped 0 bases, with 29 bases sitting between them. The germline V gene encodes CDR1 SGHVS and CDR2 FNYEAQ. The length of the CDR3 is 21 residues. The CDR3 sequence is CASSLIPAGQYPAPDSYEQYF. The CDR3 nucleotides read TGTGCCAGCAGCTTAATCCCGGCGGGACAGTACCCGGCCCCGGACTCCTACGAGCAGTACTTC.

The chain employs TRBV2 and TRBJ1-5; 7 nucleotides match TRBD1. The CDR3 length is 15 residues. Germline V gene lookup returns CDR1 SNHLY and CDR2 FYNNEI. The V segment lost 5 bases and the J segment 4 bases; nucleotides outside the gene matches: 8. CDR3 nucleotides: TGTGCCAGCAGTCGGGACAGCGAAATAAATCAGCCCCAGCATTTT. It encodes CASSRDSEINQPQHF.

This sequence joins TRBV19 and TRBJ2-1, with D perhaps matching TRBD2 (5 bases). This CDR3 region has 16 residues. V shed 4 bases and J shed 10 bases, with 23 bases lying between them. The V gene's germline CDR1 is LNHDA and CDR2 SQIVND (reference sequence). This CDR3 is CASSTRTPSGNLEQFF. The CDR3 DNA reads as TGTGCCAGTAGTACCCGGACTCCTTCGGGGAATTTGGAGCAGTTCTTC.

The chain recombines TRBV11-2 with TRBJ2-1, with D unclear. The V end was cut by 5 bases, the J end by 4 bases, with 15 bases between. Germline V gene lookup returns CDR1 SGHAT and CDR2 FQNNGV. This CDR3 is built from 15 residues. The chain's CDR3 is CASSPVDPQYNEQFF. As DNA, the CDR3 is TGTGCCAGCAGCCCCGTCGACCCACAGTACAATGAGCAGTTCTTC.

The CDR3 DNA reads as TGTGCCAGCAGTTCGGGACAGGCCCAAGAGACCCAGTACTTC. This encodes CASSSGQAQETQYF. The chain employs TRBV6-5 and TRBJ2-5, with 8 bases lining up with TRBD1. The CDR3 sequence is 14 residues long. Germline V CDR1 and CDR2: MNHEY, SVGAGI. V gave up 4 bases and J gave up 1 base; unmatched junction bases: 2.

V and J are TRBV11-2 and TRBJ2-7, with a possible D match to TRBD1 (5 bases). This CDR3 has 14 amino acids. V lost 4 bases to trimming and J lost 6 bases, with 16 bases between them. Germline loops: CDR1 SGHAT, CDR2 FQNNGV. The CDR3: CASSSTPQAGEQYF. The CDR3 nucleotides read TGTGCCAGCAGCTCAACCCCACAGGCTGGCGAGCAGTACTTC.

This clone was seen only once. The chain is built from TRBV19 and TRBJ2-1, with 8 bases lining up with TRBD1. Unmatched junction bases numbered 6, after V lost 1 base and J lost 4 bases. Germline values: CDR1 LNHDA, CDR2 SQIVND (reference sequence). The CDR3 runs to 16 residues. The CDR3 DNA reads as TGTGCCAGTAGTATAGCAGGGGGCCTTTCGTACAATGAGCAGTTCTTC. Translated: CASSIAGGLSYNEQFF.

The rearrangement joins TRBV9 to TRBJ2-1, with a tentative D call TRBD2 (7 bases). Germline V gene lookup returns CDR1 SGDLS and CDR2 YYNGEE. V was pared by 5 bases and J by 8 bases, with 20 bases between. The CDR3 covers 15 residues. The CDR3 region is CASSLGGGGAHEQFF. CDR3 nucleotides: TGTGCCAGCAGTCTAGGGGGTGGGGGGGCCCATGAGCAGTTCTTC.

The chain has TRBV9 and TRBJ2-3; 9 bases align to TRBD2. The CDR3 sequence is 16 residues long. Germline-derived CDR1 and CDR2 are SGDLS and YYNGEE. V trimming: 0 bases; J trimming: 5 bases; junction bases outside the gene matches: 7. CDR3 loop: CASSVAGSGSGDTQYF. CDR3 in DNA: TGTGCCAGCAGCGTAGCTGGTAGCGGGAGTGGAGATACGCAGTATTTT.

The chain couples TRBV7-2 to TRBJ1-1, with TRBD1 matching 10 bases. This CDR3 has 18 residues. Germline loops: CDR1 SGHTA, CDR2 FQGNSA. Germline trimming cut 5 bases from V and 0 bases from J; bases unmatched to any gene: 12. The CDR3 reads CASSRGRDRGWLNTEAFF. The CDR3 DNA reads TGTGCCAGCAGCCGGGGCCGGGACAGGGGATGGTTGAACACTGAAGCTTTCTTT.

J is TRBJ2-3 and V is TRBV9, with 10 positions matching TRBD2. This CDR3 has 17 amino acids. The junction had 10 bases not matched to a gene; V was cut back by 0 bases and J by 6 bases. Germline CDR1 SGDLS, CDR2 YYNGEE. The CDR3 is CASSVGNRAGGRDTQYF. The CDR3 DNA sequence: TGTGCCAGCAGCGTAGGCAATCGAGCGGGAGGGAGGGATACGCAGTATTTT.

V is TRBV21-1 and J is TRBJ1-5; TRBD1 reflects the table's D call only, with no check against the DNA. TRBV21-1 is described as a pseudogene. CDR3 length: 17 amino acids. DNA of the CDR3: TGTGCCAGCAGCAAAGGACCCTCGACAGGGTCTCGTCAGCCCCAGCATTTT. It is translated as CASSKGPSTGSRQPQHF.

The rearrangement uses TRBV27 and TRBJ1-1, with D maybe TRBD1 (5 bases). The CDR3 length is 16 residues. The germline gives CDR1 MNHEY, CDR2 SMNVEV (reference sequence). V lost 2 bases and J 1 base, leaving 14 bases between the germline ends. The CDR3 reads CASSLAPQGWNTEAFF. The CDR3 region has the DNA TGTGCCAGCAGTTTAGCCCCGCAGGGCTGGAACACTGAAGCTTTCTTT.

The chain recombines TRBV7-2 with TRBJ1-1; possibly TRBD1 for D (6 bases). The CDR3 runs 17 residues. Germline V lookup: CDR1 SGHTA, CDR2 FQGNSA. Trimming removed 5 bases at V and 1 base at J, with 20 bases between. The CDR3 DNA reads TGTGCCAGCAGCCCACCACCGGGGGGCGCAGGGAACACTGAAGCTTTCTTT. Its protein product is CASSPPPGGAGNTEAFF.

V gene TRBV4-1 combines with J gene TRBJ1-3; D not certain. The V and J ends lost 1 base and 5 bases respectively, with 15 bases between them. Germline V gives CDR1 MGHRA, CDR2 YSYEKL. CDR3 length equals 16 residues. As DNA, the CDR3 is TGCGCCAGCAGCCAAGCTCCCCCGACGGGTCGAAACACCATATATTTT. Protein sequence: CASSQAPPTGRNTIYF.